These 2 T cell receptor beta chains originate from one sample sequenced in a study of patients and donors after allogeneic stem cell transplantation. TCRdb reanalysed the RT-PCR reads using MiXCR and keeps one entry per CDR3 protein. The data hold fewer than 500,000 distinct CDR3 sequences, with approximately 16% observed a single time. The sequencing sample was made of blood, either unsorted or a sorted T cell fraction (not recorded which). Receptor source: a human donor who was either an allogeneic HSCT recipient or a stem cell or donor lymphocyte infusion donor (not recorded which). It is not recorded whose cells these are; they may come from a transplant donor.

This clonotype was seen at least ten times. CDR3 loop: CASSLVGTHEKLFF. CDR3 nucleotides: TGTGCCAGCAGCTTAGTCGGGACACATGAAAAACTGTTTTTT. V is TRBV11-2 and J is TRBJ1-4; possibly TRBD1 for D (6 bases). The V end was cut by 1 base, the J end by 6 bases, with 9 bases between. Per the germline V gene, CDR1 is SGHAT and CDR2 is FQNNGV. The CDR3 spans 14 residues.

This clonotype was detected ten times or more. The CDR3 DNA sequence: TGCGCCAGCAGCCGGACACAGAACACTGAAGCTTTCTTT. Its translation is CASSRTQNTEAFF. This sequence joins TRBV5-1 and TRBJ1-1, with a tentative D call TRBD1 (5 bases). CDR3 length equals 13 residues. Trimming took 4 bases from V and 1 from J, leaving 8 bases between them. CDR1 and CDR2 from the germline V gene are SGHRS and YFSETQ.